Following are 5 T cell receptor beta chains from one sample sequenced in a study of blood T cell repertoires in COVID-19. TCRdb's table, derived via immunoSEQ multiplex PCR, lists solely in-frame clones and lacks some. The table records fewer than 250,000 clones, 70% to 85% of them present only once. Sequenced material: PBMCs or T cells enriched from blood (not recorded which). These receptors were collected from a woman aged 25-40 years who had recovered from COVID-19.

The chain links TRBV20-1 to TRBJ1-1; no reliable D call. V lost 3 bases, J lost 2 bases, and 4 bases lay in between. Germline CDR1 and CDR2: DFQATT and SNEGSKA (reference sequence). The CDR3 is 11 amino acids. The CDR3 DNA is TGCAGTGCTAGCAGAAACACTGAAGCTTTCTTT. It specifies CSASRNTEAFF.

The chain recombines TRBV18 with TRBJ2-1, with 11 bases identical to TRBD1. Germline CDR1 reads KGHSH; CDR2 reads LQKENI. The junction had 20 bases not matched to a gene; V was cut back by 3 bases and J by 4 bases. The CDR3 is made up of 21 amino acids. The CDR3 loop reads CASSPTLMASRGTGGYNEQFF. For the CDR3, the DNA is TGTGCCAGCTCACCTACCCTCATGGCCAGCAGGGGGACAGGGGGATACAATGAGCAGTTCTTC.

The chain is built from TRBV7-9 and TRBJ2-5, with 10 bases that match TRBD2. J gave up 1 base and V 4 bases, and 9 bases lay outside the gene matches. Germline loops: CDR1 SEHNR, CDR2 FQNEAQ (reference sequence). The CDR3 loop spans 17 amino acids. CDR3 amino acids: CASSSGPGLATQETQYF. The CDR3 DNA follows: TGTGCCAGCAGCTCGGGCCCGGGACTAGCGACCCAAGAGACCCAGTACTTC.

V usage is TRBV10-3 and J usage is TRBJ2-5; D is uncertain. The germline CDR1 and CDR2 sequences are ENHRY and SYGVKD. This CDR3 spans 13 amino acids. V lost 4 bases, J lost 1 base, and 7 bases lay in between. CDR3 bases: TGTGCCATCAGTGGGAACAGCCAAGAGACCCAGTACTTC. It specifies CAISGNSQETQYF.

In this sample, this clone turned up a few times. This chain joins TRBV7-8 and TRBJ1-5; D is undetermined. The V end was cut by 0 bases, the J end by 0 bases, with 12 bases between. The germline V gene encodes CDR1 SGHVS and CDR2 FQNEAQ. The CDR3 totals 17 residues. In DNA, the CDR3 is TGTGCCAGCAGCTTAGCCCTGTGGGAGTATAGCAATCAGCCCCAGCATTTT. Its protein is CASSLALWEYSNQPQHF.